This passage covers 21 T cell receptor beta chains from one sample sequenced in a study of blood T cell repertoires in COVID-19. Some clones are missing from TCRdb's copy, which holds only in-frame ones; the method was immunoSEQ multiplex PCR. The sample gives 150,000 or so clones, approximately 86% of which show up once; roughly 8% is in the top ten. The sequencing sample was made of peripheral blood. These receptors originate from a man in his 60s with acute or convalescent COVID-19.

The chain is built from TRBV9 and TRBJ2-3, with 12 bases aligning to TRBD2. The germline gives CDR1 SGDLS, CDR2 YYNGEE. The CDR3 is made up of 18 amino acids. V lost 1 base, J lost 4 bases, and 10 bases stayed unmatched. This CDR3 reads CASSVPLAGGGLADTQYF. The CDR3 DNA reads TGTGCCAGCAGCGTACCCCTAGCGGGAGGGGGTCTAGCAGATACGCAGTATTTT.

The chain uses TRBV9 and TRBJ2-7; no firm D call. V shed 2 bases and J shed 6 bases, with 12 bases lying between them. This CDR3 has 13 amino acids. The V gene's germline CDR1 is SGDLS and CDR2 YYNGEE. In DNA, the CDR3 is TGTGCCAGCAGCGTGGGTACTTCGGGCGAGCAGTACTTC. Translation gives CASSVGTSGEQYF. The full variable domain, in which reference TRBV9 and TRBJ2-7 provide the parts outside the CDR3, is DSGVTQTPKHLITATGQRVTLRCSPRSGDLSVYWYQQSLDQGLQFLIQYYNGEERAKGNILERFSAQQFPDLHSELNLSSLELGDSALYFCASSVGTSGEQYFGPGTRLTVT.

A note on this clone: The same CDR3 is also encoded by other DNA sequences in this sample. CDR3 sequence reads: CASSPSGANVLTF. CDR3 nucleotides: TGTGCCAGCAGCCCCTCGGGGGCCAACGTCCTGACTTTC. V is TRBV3-1 (or the pseudogene TRBV3-2) and J is TRBJ2-6; no firm D call. V shed 4 bases and J shed 4 bases, with 5 bases lying between them. CDR3 length: 13 amino acids. Germline lookup yields CDR1 LGHDT and CDR2 YNNKEL (reference sequence).

V and J are TRBV28 and TRBJ1-6, with D unresolved. Trimming stripped 7 bases from V and 6 bases from J, with 10 bases between. CDR3 length equals 13 residues. The germline CDR1 and CDR2 sequences are MDHEN and SYDVKM. CDR3 sequence reads: CASKRPGNSPLHF. CDR3 nucleotides: TGTGCCAGCAAACGACCGGGTAATTCACCCCTCCACTTT.

The chain links TRBV19 to TRBJ2-2, with D possibly matching TRBD2 (5 bases). Germline values: CDR1 LNHDA, CDR2 SQIVND (reference sequence). The V end was cut by 3 bases, the J end by 4 bases, with 12 bases between. This CDR3 region has 15 residues. The CDR3 here is CASSIGVSATGELFF. The CDR3, as DNA: TGTGCCAGTAGTATTGGAGTTAGCGCCACCGGGGAGCTGTTTTTT.

The chain links TRBV7-6 to TRBJ2-3; possibly TRBD1 for D (6 bases). This CDR3 comprises 16 residues. Trimming removed 4 bases from V and 5 bases from J, with 19 bases in between. Germline loops: CDR1 SGHVS, CDR2 FNYEAQ. The DNA for the CDR3 is TGTGCCAGCAGCTCACATCCGGACAGAAGGGAAGATACGCAGTATTTT. Its translation is CASSSHPDRREDTQYF.

The chain recombines TRBV28 with TRBJ2-3; 10 bases are shared with TRBD2. Per germline, CDR1 MDHEN and CDR2 SYDVKM. The V and J ends lost 3 bases and 1 base, in that order; junction bases with no gene match: 4. CDR3 length: 16 residues. The DNA for the CDR3 is TGTGCCAGCAGTTTTCTAAGCGGGAGGGGCACAGATACGCAGTATTTT. Its protein product is CASSFLSGRGTDTQYF.

This CDR3 reads CASSRPSRPQHF. CDR3 sequence (DNA): TGTGCCAGCAGCCGCCCAAGCCGTCCCCAGCATTTT. This rearrangement joins TRBV28 to TRBJ1-5, with D hard to call. Trimming left V 6 bases short and J 10 bases short, with 13 bases between. Germline values: CDR1 MDHEN, CDR2 SYDVKM. This CDR3 has 12 residues.

This clone occurred once. V and J are TRBV5-1 and TRBJ2-1; a weak D match, TRBD1 (6 bases). Trimming took 3 bases from V and 9 from J, leaving 22 bases between them. The germline gives CDR1 SGHRS, CDR2 YFSETQ. This CDR3 is built from 16 residues. The CDR3 region is CASSSQTAGTHVEQFF. For the CDR3, the DNA is TGCGCCAGCAGCTCCCAAACTGCCGGGACACACGTTGAGCAGTTCTTC.

This clone was detected once. The CDR3 sequence is CASSPTGNPSYEQYF. The CDR3 coding sequence is TGTGCCAGCAGCCCGACAGGAAACCCTTCCTACGAGCAGTACTTC. The chain has TRBV7-6 and TRBJ2-7, with a tentative D call TRBD1 (6 bases). Looked up from germline, CDR1 is SGHVS and CDR2 is FNYEAQ. The ends were cut back, 5 bases at V and 1 base at J, with 15 bases in the middle. The CDR3 sequence is 15 residues long.

This sequence joins TRBV5-1 and TRBJ2-5; 9 bases map to TRBD2. The CDR3 covers 16 residues. The J segment lost 2 bases and the V segment lost 4 bases, leaving 9 bases of the junction unmatched. Germline CDR1 SGHRS, CDR2 YFSETQ. The CDR3 DNA sequence: TGCGCCAGCAGCCCGACCCTGACTAGCGGACAAGAGACCCAGTACTTC. Translated: CASSPTLTSGQETQYF.

This chain joins TRBV6-5 and TRBJ1-1, with 8 bases fitting TRBD1. The ends lost 10 bases at V and 8 bases at J; junction bases unmatched: 3. The CDR3 has 10 residues. In germline, CDR1 is MNHEY, CDR2 SVGAGI. The CDR3 coding sequence is TGTGCCATTCGGACAGGGGAAGCTTTCTTT. Translating it yields CAIRTGEAFF.

The V call is TRBV4-1, the J call TRBJ1-2; no clear D gene. The ends were cut back, 0 bases at V and 1 base at J, with 18 bases in the middle. The CDR3 length is 18 residues. Germline lookup yields CDR1 MGHRA and CDR2 YSYEKL. The DNA of the CDR3 is TGCGCCAGCAGCCAAGAGGGAGCGGGCCCGAATTTTAACTATGGCTACACCTTC. Translation: CASSQEGAGPNFNYGYTF.

This clone was seen only once. The V and J genes are TRBV5-4 and TRBJ1-6; D remains ambiguous. Trimming cost V 0 bases and J 1 base, with 17 bases left between them. This CDR3 is built from 19 residues. The V gene's germline CDR1 is SGHNT and CDR2 YYREEE (reference sequence). The CDR3 DNA is TGTGCCAGCAGCTTGGTTAACAGCCCCCGGAGGTCCTATAATTCACCCCTCCACTTT. It is translated as CASSLVNSPRRSYNSPLHF.

The CDR3 loop reads CASSEQGISNYGYTF. As DNA, the CDR3 is TGTGCCAGCAGTGAACAGGGGATCTCTAACTATGGCTACACCTTC. The V call is TRBV6-1, the J call TRBJ1-2, with D perhaps matching TRBD1 (6 bases). Germline V lookup: CDR1 MNHNS, CDR2 SASEGT. The CDR3 extends over 15 amino acids. With 2 bases removed from V and 0 bases from J, the gap between germline ends came to 10 bases.

The CDR3 loop reads CAISESVTGRTYEQYF. The CDR3, as DNA: TGTGCCATCAGTGAGTCAGTGACAGGGAGAACCTACGAGCAGTACTTC. The chain employs TRBV10-3 and TRBJ2-7; 7 bases match TRBD1. CDR1 and CDR2 from the germline V gene are ENHRY and SYGVKD. This CDR3 is built from 16 residues. V gave up 0 bases and J gave up 2 bases; unmatched junction bases: 7.

V gene TRBV10-3 combines with J gene TRBJ2-3; 7 positions agree with TRBD2. Germline values: CDR1 ENHRY, CDR2 SYGVKD. The CDR3 extends over 16 amino acids. The V segment lost 2 bases and the J segment 0 bases; nucleotides outside the gene matches: 5. In nucleotides, the CDR3 is TGTGCCATCAGTGAGGGTCTAGCGGCTAGCACAGATACGCAGTATTTT. It specifies CAISEGLAASTDTQYF.

The chain couples TRBV5-4 to TRBJ2-1; 11 bases are a match to TRBD2. The CDR3 extends over 15 amino acids. V was clipped by 0 bases and J by 6 bases; unmatched bases: 2. Looked up from germline, CDR1 is SGHNT and CDR2 is YYREEE (reference sequence). CDR3 nucleotides: TGTGCCAGCAGCTTGGTACTAGCGGGAGCCAATGAGCAGTTCTTC. This codes for CASSLVLAGANEQFF.

This rearrangement joins TRBV3-1 (or the pseudogene TRBV3-2) to TRBJ2-1; no reliable D call. Trimming stripped 7 bases from V and 8 bases from J, with 12 bases between. The CDR3 is 12 amino acids. Per germline, CDR1 LGHDT and CDR2 YNNKEL (reference sequence). The CDR3 bases are TGTGCCAGCACCTCCACCCTAGATGAGCAGTTCTTC. Translation gives CASTSTLDEQFF.

CDR3 coding DNA: TGTGCCAGCAGCGTAGGTCTAGCGGGAGTCGGTACGCAGTATTTT. Residues: CASSVGLAGVGTQYF. The J gene is TRBJ2-3, the V gene TRBV9; TRBD2 aligns across 10 bases. This CDR3 spans 15 amino acids. The V gene's germline CDR1 is SGDLS and CDR2 YYNGEE. Trimming at V came to 0 bases and at J to 8 bases, leaving 6 bases not matched to a gene.

This clone has just one count. This chain connects TRBV7-8 to TRBJ1-3; D is ambiguous. Germline V CDR1 and CDR2: SGHVS, FQNEAQ. Trimming stripped 5 bases from V and 4 bases from J, with 15 bases between. The CDR3 loop spans 15 amino acids. In DNA, the CDR3 is TGTGCCAGCAGCCGAGATGGAGTGGAAGGAAACACCATATATTTT. Translated, it gives CASSRDGVEGNTIYF.